This TCR beta chain was observed in a study of somatic mutations in cytotoxic T cells in rheumatoid arthritis (TCRdb year 2017). Study-level background: Peripheral blood (about 28 ml EDTA) was collected from patients immediately after diagnosis and before any treatment began. The study asked whether expanded CD8+ T-cell clones in newly diagnosed, untreated rheumatoid arthritis carry somatic mutations, and used TCRB deep sequencing to characterize clonality. TCRB deep sequencing was performed for approximately 60 rheumatoid arthritis patients and roughly 20 healthy controls. Median age was essentially the same in the patient group and the control group. A FACSAria II or Sony SH800 was used to flow-sort some V beta antibody-stained T-cell populations at nearly 100% purity, and TCRB sequencing was also done on sorted V beta1+ cells.

Flow cytometry confirmed the purity of CD4+ and CD8+ cells that had been isolated by positive magnetic bead selection on an AutoMACS. Clonal expansions were first screened by flow cytometry with a TCR V beta antibody panel, then characterized by TCRB deep sequencing of sorted CD8+ fractions. Ficoll-Paque PLUS density gradient separation was used to isolate peripheral blood mononuclear cells. Nucleospin Tissue or Tissue XS kits were used to extract DNA from CD4-enriched, CD8-enriched or PBMC samples, and a Qubit 2.0 fluorometer was used for quantification. The immunoSEQ assay was applied to genomic DNA for TCRB CDR3 sequencing. The published analysis was carried out like this. When patient CD8+ clones exceeding 1% were checked against published virus-specific TCRB sequences, only a few matched. Analyses were restricted to productive TCRB rearrangements. A clone was defined by a unique TCRB CDR3 sequence, and clonality was computed as a productive clonality index based on Shannon entropy. The template counts of each clone relative to the total templates per sample were used to calculate repertoire overlap between two samples. V-gene usage from TCRB sequencing and V-gene usage measured by flow cytometry were correlated (Spearman r of 0.6 to 0.7). Drawn from immuneACCESS, this table holds only the in-frame rearrangements with V and J called that TCRdb kept. Clones are partly lost; checked studies trace under half to an unresolved V gene and leave the rest unexplained. V and J calls plus clone size are reproduced from that table; the DNA served to infer D and trimming. This sample has 9,500 or so clones in its table, and around 85% of those were observed once. Roughly 7.1% of the sample is taken by the ten largest.

The paper as a whole reports these results and caveats: In 8 of 65 patients the largest CD8+ clone exceeded 20% of CD8+ cells, and several identical CD8+ TCRB sequences were shared between blood and synovial fluid. Rheumatoid arthritis patients and age-matched healthy controls did not significantly differ in CD8+ T-cell clonality. The slight underrepresentation of TRBV07 in patients was not corrected for multiple comparisons. It was unknown which antigens the expanded CD8+ clones targeted, and their absence from virus-specific databases did not exclude viral specificity. CD8+ clonality increased with age in patients (Spearman r ≈ 0.46) but not in healthy controls.

The CDR3, from cysteine to phenylalanine, totals 13 residues. Only the CDR3 DNA is retained, 39 bases long and in frame from the first base. Deletion took 3 bases off V and 1 base off J, with a span of 6 bases between the germline ends. For CDR1 and CDR2, the germline V gene (reference sequence) lists SGHAT and FQDESV. Points on this clone: This clone's antigen is unknown. The record has no base qualities; no much larger clone is one base away.

The rearranged chain carries TRBV11-1 and TRBJ1-1; the D gene is not confidently resolved. The clonotype originates from an adult with rheumatoid arthritis. Sequenced material: CD8+ T cells sorted from blood. The CDR3 region: CASSLYENTEAFF. The DNA sequence follows: TGTGCCAGCAGCTTGTACGAGAACACTGAAGCTTTCTTT.